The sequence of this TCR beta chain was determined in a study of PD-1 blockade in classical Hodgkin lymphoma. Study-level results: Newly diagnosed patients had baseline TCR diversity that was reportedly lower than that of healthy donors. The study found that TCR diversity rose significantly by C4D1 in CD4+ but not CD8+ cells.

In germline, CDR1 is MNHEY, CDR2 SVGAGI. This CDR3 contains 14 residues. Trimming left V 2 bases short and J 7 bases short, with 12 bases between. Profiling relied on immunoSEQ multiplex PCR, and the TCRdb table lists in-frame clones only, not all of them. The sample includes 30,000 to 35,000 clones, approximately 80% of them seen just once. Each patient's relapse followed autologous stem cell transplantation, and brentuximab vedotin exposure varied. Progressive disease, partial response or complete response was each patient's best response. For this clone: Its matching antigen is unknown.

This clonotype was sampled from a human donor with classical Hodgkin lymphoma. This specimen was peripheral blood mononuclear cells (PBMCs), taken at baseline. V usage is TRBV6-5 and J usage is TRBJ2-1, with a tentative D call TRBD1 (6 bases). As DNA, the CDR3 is TGTGCCAGCAGTTACGATGGGACACATAATGAGCAGTTCTTC. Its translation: CASSYDGTHNEQFF.